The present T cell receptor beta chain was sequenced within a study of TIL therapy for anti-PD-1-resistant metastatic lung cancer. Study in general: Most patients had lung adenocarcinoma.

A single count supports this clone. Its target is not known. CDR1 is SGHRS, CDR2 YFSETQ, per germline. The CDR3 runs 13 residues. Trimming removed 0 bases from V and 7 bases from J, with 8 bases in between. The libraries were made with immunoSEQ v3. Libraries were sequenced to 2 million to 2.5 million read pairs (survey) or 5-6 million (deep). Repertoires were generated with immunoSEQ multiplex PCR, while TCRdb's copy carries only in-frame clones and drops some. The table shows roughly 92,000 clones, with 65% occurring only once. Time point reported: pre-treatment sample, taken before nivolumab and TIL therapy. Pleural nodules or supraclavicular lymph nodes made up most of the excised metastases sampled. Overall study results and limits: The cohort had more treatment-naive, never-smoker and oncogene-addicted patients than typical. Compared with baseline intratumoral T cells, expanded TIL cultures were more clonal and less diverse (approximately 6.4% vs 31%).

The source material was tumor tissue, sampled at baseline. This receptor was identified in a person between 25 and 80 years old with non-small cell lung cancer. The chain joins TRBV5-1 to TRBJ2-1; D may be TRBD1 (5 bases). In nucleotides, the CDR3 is TGCGCCAGCAGCTTGGACAAGGGGAATGAGCAGTTCTTC. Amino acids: CASSLDKGNEQFF.